The clone carrying this TCR beta chain was observed once. In the authors' workflow: Amplifying reference gene primers gave estimates of nucleated cell counts. Repertoires were generated with immunoSEQ multiplex PCR, while TCRdb's copy carries only in-frame clones and drops some. The V and J calls and clone size come from that table; D and trimming were worked out from the DNA. The sample comprises 150,000 to 200,000 clones, around 79% of which are singletons, and 17% rests with the top ten. The sample is drawn from a study of blood T cell repertoires in COVID-19. At the level of the study: Italy, Spain and the United States were the sources of the convalescent and acute COVID-19 samples. Sources were T cells, B-cell-depleted T cells, or PBMCs; the material itself was cDNA or gDNA.

The CDR3 is 18 residues long. V was clipped by 3 bases and J by 1 base; unmatched bases: 7. Germline V gene data show CDR1 as MGHRA and CDR2 as YSYEKL. The chain recombines TRBV4-1 with TRBJ2-2; 11 bases are shared with TRBD1. Sample: peripheral blood. This TCR was sampled from a man in his 60s with active or convalescent COVID-19. CDR3 nucleotides: TGCGCCAGCAGCCATGCCGGGACAGGGGGAAGGAACACCGGGGAGCTGTTTTTT. Translation: CASSHAGTGGRNTGELFF.